This TCR beta chain is from a study of blood T cell repertoires in COVID-19. Original processing methods: Amplified reference gene primers provided the basis for estimating nucleated cell counts. Produced via immunoSEQ multiplex PCR; TCRdb's table is partial and in-frame only. That table furnishes V, J and clone size, whereas the DNA furnished D and trimming. The data hold some 350,000 clones, with more than 85% observed a single time. The CDR3 covers 17 residues. The V gene's germline CDR1 is SNHLY and CDR2 FYNNEI. V lost 2 bases and J lost 8, with 19 bases in between. The chain recombines TRBV2 with TRBJ1-6; D possibly corresponds to TRBD1 (6 bases). This clonotype originated in a human donor in a cohort sampled during active COVID-19. The sequencing input was peripheral blood. CDR3: CASSERGPGVSDSPLHF. The CDR3 DNA reads as TGTGCCAGCAGTGAACGAGGCCCAGGGGTTAGTGATTCACCCCTCCACTTT.